The 3 T cell receptor beta chains reported below all come from one sample, sequenced in a study of breast tumors, draining lymph nodes, adjacent tissues (dated by TCRdb to between 2015 and 2016). Lymph node samples were obtained from the axillary draining lymph nodes of breast cancer patients. The receptor library was made with multiplex PCR. TCRdb shows the sequencer as Illumina HiSeq 2000. The public sequencing data were trimmed at Q25 with fastp and processed into clonotypes with MiXCR by TCRdb, which kept only in-frame beta chains. A single entry per CDR3 protein holds the most common genes and DNA from its merged rows. The sample table contains around 140,000 distinct CDR3 sequences; only one count was recorded for about a fifth of them. Clones ranked in the top ten supply roughly 2.5% of the sample. The sample consisted of axillary lymph node tissue. Every receptor here comes from a female donor with breast cancer. Some clones in this sample may be carry-over from other donors' samples.

This clonotype was found many times. The rearrangement links TRBV14 to TRBJ1-3; D is undetermined. Germline assignment: CDR1 SGHDN and CDR2 FVKESK. There are 13 residues in the CDR3. Trimming stripped 4 bases from V and 0 bases from J, with 4 bases between. CDR3 sequence (DNA): TGTGCCAGCAGCCGAGGCTCTGGAAACACCATATATTTT. It encodes CASSRGSGNTIYF.

This clonotype came up a few times. This chain uses TRBV19 with TRBJ2-5; possibly TRBD2 for D (6 bases). The CDR3 has 15 amino acids. Germline V gene lookup returns CDR1 LNHDA and CDR2 SQIVND (reference sequence). V shed 5 bases and J shed 4 bases, with 17 bases lying between them. CDR3 DNA sequence: TGTGCCAGTAGTGTAATGGGGTCGGGGGTAGAGACCCAGTACTTC. Protein sequence: CASSVMGSGVETQYF. The entire variable domain, with the rest obtained from reference TRBV19 and TRBJ2-5, is as follows: DGGITQSPKYLFRKEGQNVTLSCEQNLNHDAMYWYRQDPGQGLRLIYYSQIVNDFQKGDIAEGYSVSREKKESFPLTVTSAQKNPTAFYLCASSVMGSGVETQYFGPGTRLLVL.

Many counts were recorded for this clonotype. The V gene is TRBV15, the J gene TRBJ2-7, with D hard to call. Germline V gene sequence: CDR1 LNHNV, CDR2 YYDKDF (reference sequence). Trimming cost V 11 bases and J 1 base, with 9 bases left between them. There are 11 residues in the CDR3. CDR3 amino acids: CAPTDSYEQYF. The CDR3 coding sequence is TGTGCCCCCACAGATTCCTACGAGCAGTACTTC.